This T cell receptor beta chain is drawn from a study of blood T cells in healthy people across ages. The CDR3 runs 15 residues. Germline V gene data show CDR1 as MNHEY and CDR2 as SVGEGT. Trimming took 0 bases from V and 0 from J, leaving 9 bases between them. Alongside a J-beta primer mix, a sample-barcoded 5' primer served in a second PCR lasting roughly 7 to 12 cycles. Every molecule of cDNA carried a tag from a template-switch adaptor with 12 random nucleotides. In TCRdb, the 5' RACE reads were re-called with MiXCR into one record per CDR3 protein. This table holds over 1.5 million distinct CDR3 sequences, around 50% found once.

The chain has TRBV6-2 or TRBV6-3 and TRBJ2-7; D is uncertain. The sequenced material came from blood. This sequence originates from a middle-aged woman in good health. Written as DNA, the CDR3 is TGTGCCAGCAGTTACTCGCGACTCAGCTCCTACGAGCAGTACTTC. Encoded protein: CASSYSRLSSYEQYF.